The 8 T cell receptor beta chains given below trace back to one sample, sequenced in a study of blood T cell repertoires in COVID-19. The table came from immunoSEQ multiplex PCR; TCRdb's copy has only in-frame clones and leaves some out. This table has about 250,000 clones, roughly 87% appearing once. Sequenced input: peripheral blood. These receptors originate from a man younger than 30 with active or convalescent COVID-19.

This chain links TRBV7-3 with TRBJ2-2; the match to TRBD2 covers 12 bases. This CDR3 region has 16 residues. The V gene's germline CDR1 is SGHTA and CDR2 FQGTGA. V lost 5 bases and J lost 9; bases outside the gene matches: 10. The CDR3 loop reads CASSGTSGSGNRELFF. The CDR3 nucleotides read TGTGCCAGCAGCGGGACTAGCGGGTCGGGGAATCGGGAGCTGTTTTTT.

This chain joins TRBV6-2 or TRBV6-3 and TRBJ2-2, with 8 bases matching TRBD1. The germline V gene has CDR1 MNHEY and CDR2 SVGEGT. The CDR3 is made up of 16 amino acids. Unmatched junction bases numbered 6, after V lost 4 bases and J lost 2 bases. Written as DNA, the CDR3 is TGTGCCAGCAGTTGGACAGGGTGGTCAAACACCGGGGAGCTGTTTTTT. Translated: CASSWTGWSNTGELFF.

This clone appeared once. Here the CDR3 reads CSARLSYEQYF. CDR3 sequence (DNA): TGCAGTGCTAGACTTAGCTACGAGCAGTACTTC. The rearrangement uses TRBV20-1 and TRBJ2-7, with D uncertain. V shed 2 bases and J shed 3 bases, with 5 bases lying between them. The CDR3 extends over 11 amino acids. Germline V gene data show CDR1 as DFQATT and CDR2 as SNEGSKA (reference sequence).

This clone was found a few times. The chain uses TRBV4-3 and TRBJ1-1; no definite D call. With 4 bases removed from V and 6 bases from J, the gap between germline ends came to 15 bases. Germline assignment: CDR1 LGHNA and CDR2 YSLEER. This CDR3 region has 14 residues. The CDR3 region is CASSREVRKPEAFF. DNA of the CDR3: TGCGCCAGCAGCCGCGAGGTTCGAAAGCCTGAAGCTTTCTTT.

The CDR3 is CASIKTSGQETQYF. CDR3 nucleotide sequence: TGTGCCAGCATCAAGACTAGCGGACAAGAGACCCAGTACTTC. The chain recombines TRBV6-5 with TRBJ2-5; 9 nucleotides agree with TRBD2. The germline CDR1 and CDR2 sequences are MNHEY and SVGAGI. The CDR3 has 14 amino acids. After removal of 7 bases from V and 2 bases from J, the junction contained 5 bases not matched to a gene.

The genes are TRBV19 and TRBJ1-2; a weak D match, TRBD1 (5 bases). Looked up from germline, CDR1 is LNHDA and CDR2 is SQIVND (reference sequence). Trimming took 7 bases from V and 4 from J, leaving 16 bases between them. The CDR3 is made up of 14 amino acids. The CDR3 spells CASTPLGTGYGYTF. The CDR3 DNA is TGTGCCAGTACCCCGCTCGGGACTGGCTATGGCTACACCTTC.

The chain links TRBV28 to TRBJ1-5, with TRBD1 matching 7 bases. The CDR3 is 16 residues long. Germline CDR1 is MDHEN and CDR2 is SYDVKM. Trimming removed 6 bases from V and 0 bases from J; junction bases left unmatched: 8. CDR3 DNA: TGTGCCAGCAGCCCCGGGGGGGACAGTAGCAATCAGCCCCAGCATTTT. This gives the protein CASSPGGDSSNQPQHF.

This chain uses TRBV13 with TRBJ1-1; possibly TRBD1 for D (5 bases). The CDR3 is 12 residues long. CDR1 is PRHDT and CDR2 is FYEKMQ in the germline V gene (reference sequence). V lost 6 bases, J lost 6 bases, and 11 bases lay in between. The CDR3 coding sequence is TGTGCCAGCAGATCCGGAGGGGCTGAAGCTTTCTTT. Translated: CASRSGGAEAFF.